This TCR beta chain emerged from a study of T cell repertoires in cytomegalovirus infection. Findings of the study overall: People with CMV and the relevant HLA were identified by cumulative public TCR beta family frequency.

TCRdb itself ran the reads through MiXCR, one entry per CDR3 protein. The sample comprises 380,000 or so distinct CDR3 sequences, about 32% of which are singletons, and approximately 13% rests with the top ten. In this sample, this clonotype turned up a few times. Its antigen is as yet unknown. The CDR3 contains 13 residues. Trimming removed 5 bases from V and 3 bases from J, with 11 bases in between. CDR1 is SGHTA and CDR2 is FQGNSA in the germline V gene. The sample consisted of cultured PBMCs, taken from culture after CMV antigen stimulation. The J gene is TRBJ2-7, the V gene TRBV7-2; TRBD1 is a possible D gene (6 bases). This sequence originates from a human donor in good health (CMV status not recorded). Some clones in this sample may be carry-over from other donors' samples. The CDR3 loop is CASSEGQFYEQYF. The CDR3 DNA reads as TGTGCCAGCAGCGAAGGACAGTTCTACGAGCAGTACTTC.